What follows are 18 T cell receptor beta chains derived from one specimen sequenced in a study of blood T cell repertoires in COVID-19. Data came from immunoSEQ multiplex PCR; TCRdb stores just in-frame clones and leaves some out. This table has around 110,000 clones, roughly 83% appearing once. Sequencing was done on a sample of peripheral blood. These receptors originate from a man under 40 with acute or convalescent COVID-19.

The rearrangement joins TRBV6-2 or TRBV6-3 to TRBJ1-5, with 9 bases that match TRBD1. Germline V lookup: CDR1 MNHEY, CDR2 SVGEGT. The CDR3 has 15 amino acids. The ends lost 5 bases at V and 7 bases at J; junction bases unmatched: 9. The CDR3 here is CASSNLQGARQPQHF. DNA for the CDR3: TGTGCCAGCAGTAACTTACAGGGGGCGCGACAGCCCCAGCATTTT.

The genes are TRBV27 and TRBJ2-7; 7 bases line up with TRBD1. The germline V gene encodes CDR1 MNHEY and CDR2 SMNVEV (reference sequence). The CDR3 spans 15 residues. The trim removed 2 bases at V and 5 bases at J, leaving 9 bases unmatched. The CDR3 coding sequence is TGTGCCAGCAGTTTACTGTGGGACAGTGTCGACGAGCAGTACTTC. Amino acids: CASSLLWDSVDEQYF.

J is TRBJ2-2 and V is TRBV24-1; the match to TRBD2 covers 7 bases. The CDR3 covers 15 residues. Germline V gene lookup returns CDR1 KGHDR and CDR2 SFDVKD. The junction had 7 bases not matched to a gene; V was cut back by 3 bases and J by 7 bases. The CDR3 DNA reads TGTGCCACCAGTGATAGGGATCGGGAGGTCGGGGAGCTGTTTTTT. Its protein is CATSDRDREVGELFF.

This clone has a single count. The chain carries TRBV19 and TRBJ1-4, with D possibly TRBD1 on 6 matching bases. CDR3 size: 15 residues. Germline CDR1 LNHDA, CDR2 SQIVND (reference sequence). V was shortened by 3 bases and J by 6 bases, with 14 bases between the two germline ends. CDR3 bases: TGTGCCAGTAGTATGTTTGGGGGCGAGGATGAAAAACTGTTTTTT. This translates into CASSMFGGEDEKLFF.

Comment on this clone: Other nucleotide sequences from this sample produce the same CDR3. The V gene is TRBV6-4, the J gene TRBJ2-3, with TRBD2 identical over 13 bases. Germline V CDR1 and CDR2: MRHNA, SNTAGT. This CDR3 is built from 15 residues. The V segment lost 6 bases and the J segment 1 base; nucleotides outside the gene matches: 1. The DNA for the CDR3 is TGTGCCAGCAGCGGACTAGCGGGGGGCACAGATACGCAGTATTTT. Amino acids: CASSGLAGGTDTQYF.

J is TRBJ2-7 and V is TRBV3-1 (or the pseudogene TRBV3-2); D is possibly TRBD1 (5 bases). Germline V gene data show CDR1 as LGHDT and CDR2 as YNNKEL (reference sequence). Trimming stripped 3 bases from V and 2 bases from J, with 8 bases between. The CDR3 runs 13 residues. The CDR3 sequence is CASSHRATYEQYF. CDR3 nucleotide sequence: TGTGCCAGCAGCCACAGGGCAACCTACGAGCAGTACTTC.

The chain joins TRBV27 to TRBJ2-2; TRBD2 agrees at 8 bases. The CDR3 is 16 residues long. The germline V gene encodes CDR1 MNHEY and CDR2 SMNVEV (reference sequence). With V trimmed by 8 bases and J by 3 bases, 11 bases remained unmatched. CDR3 sequence reads: CASGSYSGTYTGELFF. The CDR3 bases are TGTGCCAGCGGAAGCTATAGCGGGACCTACACCGGGGAGCTGTTTTTT.

CDR3 DNA: TGCGCCACCACAGTGGGGCAGGGGGCCCACAGAGGATACGAGCAGTACGTC. Its protein is CATTVGQGAHRGYEQYV. This chain joins TRBV10-1 and TRBJ2-7, with 8 bases aligning to TRBD1. V trimming: 10 bases; J trimming: 4 bases; junction bases outside the gene matches: 21. Looked up from germline, CDR1 is WNHNN and CDR2 is SYGVQD (reference sequence). The CDR3 consists of 17 residues.

V gene TRBV30 combines with J gene TRBJ2-2; 8 bases align to TRBD2. Germline-derived CDR1 and CDR2 are GTSNPN and SVGIG (reference sequence). This CDR3 spans 14 amino acids. After removal of 2 bases from V and 4 bases from J, the junction contained 3 bases not matched to a gene. Written as DNA, the CDR3 is TGTGCCTGGAGTACGGGAGGGCTCACCGGGGAGCTGTTTTTT. It yields the protein CAWSTGGLTGELFF. Full variable domain (missing parts from reference TRBV30 and TRBJ2-2): SQTIHQWPATLVQPVGSPLSLECTVEGTSNPNLYWYRQAAGRGLQLLFYSVGIGQISSEVPQNLSASRPQDRQFILSSKKLLLSDSGFYLCAWSTGGLTGELFFGEGSRLTVL.

The chain uses TRBV5-1 and TRBJ1-2, with TRBD1 identical over 8 bases. From germline, CDR1 is SGHRS and CDR2 YFSETQ. The CDR3 has 13 residues. V dropped 4 bases and J dropped 12; count of bases not matched to a gene: 11. In nucleotides, the CDR3 is TGCGCCAGCAGCCCGGGACAGGCTTCGGTCGACACCTTC. Translating gives CASSPGQASVDTF.

The rearrangement joins TRBV9 to TRBJ2-3, with D tentatively TRBD2 (5 bases). Germline CDR1 SGDLS, CDR2 YYNGEE. CDR3 size: 14 residues. The ends were cut back, 2 bases at V and 2 bases at J, with 9 bases in the middle. Here the CDR3 DNA reads TGTGCCAGCAGCGTGCGGGCCACCACAGATACGCAGTATTTT. It codes for CASSVRATTDTQYF.

The rearrangement links TRBV7-3 to TRBJ1-2; perhaps TRBD1 as D (6 bases). Germline CDR1 and CDR2: SGHTA and FQGTGA. This CDR3 spans 13 amino acids. The V gene lost 5 bases and the J gene lost 1 base, with 8 bases spanning the gap. The CDR3 bases are TGTGCCAGCAGCCCGGACAGTAACTATGGCTACACCTTC. This gives the protein CASSPDSNYGYTF.

This clone was found a few times. The chain has TRBV14 and TRBJ1-1; 7 positions match TRBD1. Germline CDR1 is SGHDN and CDR2 is FVKESK. The CDR3 contains 14 residues. Trimming at V came to 4 bases and at J to 1 base, leaving 3 bases not matched to a gene. CDR3 protein: CASSPWDRNTEAFF. CDR3 DNA: TGTGCCAGCAGCCCGTGGGACAGGAACACTGAAGCTTTCTTT.

V and J are TRBV7-2 and TRBJ1-2, with 7 bases identical to TRBD1. The CDR3 runs 14 residues. V gave up 5 bases and J gave up 3 bases; unmatched junction bases: 6. Looked up from germline, CDR1 is SGHTA and CDR2 is FQGNSA. The CDR3 coding sequence is TGTGCCAGCAGCCCCCAGGGGGATGACTATGGCTACACCTTC. Protein: CASSPQGDDYGYTF.

The chain recombines TRBV4-2 with TRBJ2-3; D call uncertain. The CDR3 is 12 residues long. Germline V gene data show CDR1 as LGHNA and CDR2 as YNFKEQ. The ends were cut back, 6 bases at V and 2 bases at J, with 6 bases in the middle. The CDR3 sequence: CASRENTDTQYF. The CDR3 nucleotides read TGTGCCAGCAGGGAGAACACAGATACGCAGTATTTT.

The rearrangement uses TRBV5-1 and TRBJ2-1; weak D call: TRBD1 (5 bases). Trimming left V 2 bases short and J 5 bases short, with 11 bases between. CDR1 and CDR2 from the germline V gene are SGHRS and YFSETQ. The length of the CDR3 is 14 residues. In nucleotides, the CDR3 is TGCGCCAGCAGCTTCTCGACAGCAAACAATGAGCAGTTCTTC. This codes for CASSFSTANNEQFF. The full variable domain, rest sourced from reference TRBV5-1 and TRBJ2-1, is KAGVTQTPRYLIKTRGQQVTLSCSPISGHRSVSWYQQTPGQGLQFLFEYFSETQRNKGNFPGRFSGRQFSNSRSEMNVSTLELGDSALYLCASSFSTANNEQFFGPGTRLTVL.

J is TRBJ1-2 and V is TRBV7-8; D is uncertain. The V gene lost 7 bases and the J gene lost 8 bases, with 23 bases spanning the gap. From germline, CDR1 is SGHVS and CDR2 FQNEAQ. There are 15 residues in the CDR3. CDR3 coding DNA: TGTGCCAGCACCCCCGGGGTTGTAGGTCTCCGAGGCTACACCTTC. It translates to CASTPGVVGLRGYTF.

The V call is TRBV6-5, the J call TRBJ2-3, with 8 positions matching TRBD2. There are 15 residues in the CDR3. From germline, CDR1 is MNHEY and CDR2 SVGAGI. V trimming: 8 bases; J trimming: 3 bases; junction bases outside the gene matches: 10. This CDR3 is CASSKGGLGTDTQYF. The CDR3 nucleotides are TGTGCCAGCTCCAAGGGGGGACTAGGGACAGATACGCAGTATTTT.